A single sample is the source of the 5 T cell receptor beta chains below, sequenced in a study of T cell responses to AZD1222 COVID-19 vaccine. Data came from immunoSEQ multiplex PCR; TCRdb stores just in-frame clones and leaves some out. The sample has some 120,000 clones, 86% seen once. This sample comprised peripheral blood, obtained on day 0 of AZD1222 vaccination. All receptors derive from an adult in good health.

The gene calls are TRBV5-4 and TRBJ1-1; 12 bases fit TRBD1. The V gene's germline CDR1 is SGHNT and CDR2 YYREEE (reference sequence). This CDR3 has 17 residues. V gave up 4 bases and J gave up 4 bases; unmatched junction bases: 11. CDR3 nucleotides: TGTGCCAGCAGCCTGAGGGACAGGGGGCGTGAAGGCACTGAAGCTTTCTTT. It encodes CASSLRDRGREGTEAFF.

The CDR3 DNA reads as TGTGCCAGCTCACCCATCTCTGGACAGGGCCGCACAGATACGCAGTATTTT. It specifies CASSPISGQGRTDTQYF. J is TRBJ2-3 and V is TRBV18, with 8 bases fitting TRBD1. The V gene end was trimmed by 3 bases and the J gene end by 1 base; junction bases not matched to a gene: 9. Per germline, CDR1 KGHSH and CDR2 LQKENI. The CDR3 is 17 amino acids.

This chain joins TRBV6-4 and TRBJ1-4; TRBD1 aligns across 8 bases. V gave up 3 bases and J gave up 8 bases; unmatched junction bases: 8. This CDR3 comprises 15 residues. The germline CDR1 and CDR2 sequences are MRHNA and SNTAGT. This CDR3 reads CASSEIAGGGEKLFF. CDR3 coding DNA: TGTGCCAGCAGTGAAATCGCAGGGGGCGGAGAAAAACTGTTTTTT.

The sample holds a few counts of this clone. CDR3: CASSTRQGVSSDSPLHF. The CDR3 bases are TGTGCCAGTAGTACCCGACAGGGGGTTTCATCGGATTCACCCCTCCACTTT. V usage is TRBV19 and J usage is TRBJ1-6; 9 bases align to TRBD1. CDR1 and CDR2 from the germline V gene are LNHDA and SQIVND (reference sequence). The length of the CDR3 is 17 residues. V trimming: 4 bases; J trimming: 8 bases; junction bases outside the gene matches: 12. Complete variable domain (other parts from reference TRBV19 and TRBJ1-6): DGGITQSPKYLFRKEGQNVTLSCEQNLNHDAMYWYRQDPGQGLRLIYYSQIVNDFQKGDIAEGYSVSREKKESFPLTVTSAQKNPTAFYLCASSTRQGVSSDSPLHFGNGTRLTVT.

J is TRBJ2-1 and V is TRBV19, with 9 bases matching TRBD2. From germline, CDR1 is LNHDA and CDR2 SQIVND (reference sequence). The junction had 12 bases not matched to a gene; V was cut back by 3 bases and J by 6 bases. CDR3 length: 17 amino acids. CDR3 nucleotide sequence: TGTGCCAGTAGTATGGTGGTAGCGGGAGTTTCGAGCAATGAGCAGTTCTTC. Its protein product is CASSMVVAGVSSNEQFF. Full variable domain (rest looked up from reference TRBV19 and TRBJ2-1): DGGITQSPKYLFRKEGQNVTLSCEQNLNHDAMYWYRQDPGQGLRLIYYSQIVNDFQKGDIAEGYSVSREKKESFPLTVTSAQKNPTAFYLCASSMVVAGVSSNEQFFGPGTRLTVL.